The 30 T cell receptor beta chains below were found in one sample sequenced in a study of blood T cell repertoires in COVID-19. Assay: immunoSEQ multiplex PCR; the TCRdb copy retains only in-frame clones and omits some. The data hold 200,000 to 300,000 clones, with roughly 84% observed a single time. Sequencing was carried out using peripheral blood. The receptors were sampled from a middle-aged man with acute or convalescent COVID-19.

The J gene is TRBJ2-3, the V gene TRBV5-6, with 10 bases lining up with TRBD2. The V and J ends lost 2 bases and 1 base, in that order; junction bases with no gene match: 1. In germline, CDR1 is SGHDT, CDR2 YYEEEE. CDR3 length equals 15 residues. In nucleotides, the CDR3 is TGTGCCAGCAGCTTAGGGACTAGCGGCACAGATACGCAGTATTTT. It specifies CASSLGTSGTDTQYF.

This clone was seen a handful of times. The chain joins TRBV18 to TRBJ1-1; D unclear. Germline CDR1 and CDR2: KGHSH and LQKENI. Deletions cut 6 bases from V and 2 bases from J, with 19 bases between. The CDR3 runs 16 residues. CDR3: CASSQAGLGLNTEAFF. As DNA, the CDR3 is TGTGCCAGCTCCCAGGCGGGGTTGGGCCTAAACACTGAAGCTTTCTTT.

This clone was recorded only once. The chain has TRBV6-5 and TRBJ1-2; D is possibly TRBD1 (5 bases). Germline V CDR1 and CDR2: MNHEY, SVGAGI. CDR3 length: 15 residues. Trimming took 7 bases from V and 6 from J, leaving 21 bases between them. The CDR3 nucleotides are TGTGCCAGCATCTTTCCACCCAGGACAAGCCATGGCTACACCTTC. Translated, it gives CASIFPPRTSHGYTF.

V is TRBV5-4 and J is TRBJ1-1; D may be TRBD1 (5 bases). The germline CDR1 and CDR2 sequences are SGHNT and YYREEE (reference sequence). V was shortened by 3 bases and J by 1 base, with 10 bases between the two germline ends. The CDR3 covers 14 residues. DNA of the CDR3: TGTGCCAGCAGCTATGACAGCAGGAACACTGAAGCTTTCTTT. Translation: CASSYDSRNTEAFF. Full variable domain (rest looked up from reference TRBV5-4 and TRBJ1-1): ETGVTQSPTHLIKTRGQQVTLRCSSQSGHNTVSWYQQALGQGPQFIFQYYREEENGRGNFPPRFSGLQFPNYSSELNVNALELDDSALYLCASSYDSRNTEAFFGQGTRLTVV.

Worth noting for this clone: Different DNA sequences within this sample yield the same CDR3. The chain couples TRBV19 to TRBJ1-1; D perhaps matches TRBD1 (5 bases). Germline CDR1 reads LNHDA; CDR2 reads SQIVND (reference sequence). This CDR3 has 13 residues. Trimming took 4 bases from V and 1 from J, leaving 7 bases between them. In DNA form, the CDR3 reads TGTGCCAGTAGTACCCAGGGGAACACTGAAGCTTTCTTT. The encoded protein is CASSTQGNTEAFF.

This chain links TRBV9 with TRBJ2-5; 7 nucleotides line up with TRBD1. CDR1 is SGDLS, CDR2 YYNGEE, per germline. The junction had 10 bases not matched to a gene; V was cut back by 6 bases and J by 5 bases. The CDR3 is made up of 14 amino acids. The CDR3 nucleotides are TGTGCCAGCACACCGACAGGGCCGGGGGAGACCCAGTACTTC. It specifies CASTPTGPGETQYF.

This clone was observed a single time. The V gene is TRBV15, the J gene TRBJ2-2; 10 nucleotides align to TRBD2. CDR3 length equals 16 residues. Germline CDR1 is LNHNV and CDR2 is YYDKDF (reference sequence). V lost 5 bases, J lost 0 bases, and 3 bases stayed unmatched. Here the CDR3 DNA reads TGTGCCACCAGCGTCCTAGCGGGGGCGAACACCGGGGAGCTGTTTTTT. This gives the protein CATSVLAGANTGELFF.

CDR3 in amino acids: CASSEDPGQGTEAFF. CDR3 DNA sequence: TGTGCCAGCAGTGAAGACCCGGGACAGGGCACTGAAGCTTTCTTT. J is TRBJ1-1 and V is TRBV2, with TRBD1 matching over 9 bases. The junction had 4 bases not matched to a gene; V was cut back by 1 base and J by 4 bases. The CDR3 length is 15 residues. CDR1 SNHLY and CDR2 FYNNEI come from the germline V gene.

The CDR3 is CASSQTGPGANVLTF. CDR3 bases: TGTGCCAGCAGCCAGACAGGCCCTGGGGCCAACGTCCTGACTTTC. V and J are TRBV11-2 and TRBJ2-6; TRBD1 is a possible D gene (6 bases). Germline V gives CDR1 SGHAT, CDR2 FQNNGV. V lost 5 bases, J lost 2 bases, and 10 bases lay in between. This CDR3 comprises 15 residues.

This clone occurred a few times. At the DNA level, this CDR3 is encoded by other sequences in the same sample as well. The chain recombines TRBV7-2 with TRBJ2-5, with 9 positions matching TRBD1. Unmatched junction bases numbered 1, after V lost 3 bases and J lost 2 bases. CDR1 is SGHTA and CDR2 is FQGNSA in the germline V gene. The CDR3 has 14 amino acids. Here the CDR3 DNA reads TGTGCCAGCAGCTTGACAGGGGGTCAAGAGACCCAGTACTTC. It is translated as CASSLTGGQETQYF.

The V and J genes are TRBV20-1 and TRBJ2-5, with TRBD1 identical over 8 bases. The CDR3 has 13 amino acids. The V segment lost 3 bases and the J segment 4 bases; nucleotides outside the gene matches: 4. Germline CDR1 and CDR2: DFQATT and SNEGSKA (reference sequence). The CDR3, as DNA: TGCAGTGCTAGTTGGACAGGGCGAGAGACCCAGTACTTC. Amino acid sequence: CSASWTGRETQYF.

The chain carries TRBV7-2 and TRBJ2-7, with unresolved D. V was clipped by 2 bases and J by 2 bases, with 10 bases between them. Germline values: CDR1 SGHTA, CDR2 FQGNSA. This CDR3 has 14 residues. The CDR3 region is CASSLPAFPYEQYF. The DNA for the CDR3 is TGTGCCAGCAGCTTACCAGCGTTCCCCTACGAGCAGTACTTC.

The rearrangement links TRBV7-6 to TRBJ1-1, with 9 bases identical to TRBD1. The junction had 15 bases not matched to a gene; V was cut back by 1 base and J by 0 bases. The CDR3 is made up of 20 amino acids. CDR1 and CDR2 from the germline V gene are SGHVS and FNYEAQ. As DNA, the CDR3 is TGTGCCAGCAGCTTAGTGATAAGGACCGACAGGGGGAAAATGAACACTGAAGCTTTCTTT. This encodes CASSLVIRTDRGKMNTEAFF.

This clone was seen many times. The chain links TRBV27 to TRBJ2-1; 9 bases are shared with TRBD1. CDR1 and CDR2 (germline): MNHEY, SMNVEV (reference sequence). The CDR3 totals 20 residues. The V segment lost 6 bases and the J segment 0 bases; nucleotides outside the gene matches: 18. The DNA of the CDR3 is TGTGCCAGCAGCCGGTATAGGCAGGGACAGGGCCCGAGCTCCTACAATGAGCAGTTCTTC. Translated: CASSRYRQGQGPSSYNEQFF.

The chain is built from TRBV25-1 and TRBJ2-7; no definite D call. Germline CDR1 reads MGHDK; CDR2 reads SYGVNS. This CDR3 is built from 12 residues. Trimming left V 0 bases short and J 5 bases short, with 5 bases between. The CDR3 is CASSEYYHEQYF. Here the CDR3 DNA reads TGTGCCAGCAGTGAATACTACCACGAGCAGTACTTC.

The V gene is TRBV19, the J gene TRBJ2-5; D not resolved. Germline values: CDR1 LNHDA, CDR2 SQIVND (reference sequence). This CDR3 has 11 amino acids. Trimming pared 7 bases from V and 0 bases from J, leaving 3 bases between. CDR3 sequence reads: CASINQETQYF. The CDR3 nucleotides read TGTGCCAGTATTAACCAAGAGACCCAGTACTTC. The variable domain in full, completed from reference TRBV19 and TRBJ2-5, reads DGGITQSPKYLFRKEGQNVTLSCEQNLNHDAMYWYRQDPGQGLRLIYYSQIVNDFQKGDIAEGYSVSREKKESFPLTVTSAQKNPTAFYLCASINQETQYFGPGTRLLVL.

The chain carries TRBV7-6 and TRBJ1-6, with D possibly matching TRBD1 (6 bases). Germline V gene data show CDR1 as SGHVS and CDR2 as FNYEAQ. The CDR3 runs 16 residues. Trimming took off 1 base at V and 10 bases at J, with 17 bases between the two ends. DNA of the CDR3: TGTGCCAGCAGCTTAGAGTCCGGGACAAATTTATCACCCCTCCACTTT. Amino acids: CASSLESGTNLSPLHF.

Remarks on this clone: Other nucleotide sequences in the sample specify the same CDR3. The V call is TRBV5-1, the J call TRBJ1-2; D is ambiguous. The V gene lost 0 bases and the J gene lost 3 bases, with 9 bases spanning the gap. Germline V gene lookup returns CDR1 SGHRS and CDR2 YFSETQ. This CDR3 region has 14 residues. CDR3 region: CASSLGQGYYGYTF. For the CDR3, the DNA is TGCGCCAGCAGCTTGGGACAAGGCTACTATGGCTACACCTTC.

This rearrangement joins TRBV29-1 to TRBJ2-7; 11 bases map to TRBD2. Looked up from germline, CDR1 is SQVTM and CDR2 is ANQGSEA. The V and J ends lost 1 base and 4 bases, in that order; junction bases with no gene match: 0. The CDR3 has 13 residues. In DNA form, the CDR3 reads TGCAGCGTTGAAGGACTAGCGGGGTACGAGCAGTACTTC. This translates into CSVEGLAGYEQYF.

This clone was picked up a small number of times. V usage is TRBV10-2 and J usage is TRBJ2-7; TRBD1 aligns across 8 bases. The CDR3 sequence is 16 residues long. V was pared by 4 bases and J by 2 bases, with 10 bases of the junction left unmatched. Germline V gene sequence: CDR1 WSHSY, CDR2 SAAADI. CDR3 loop: CASSGRPGTGAYEQYF. CDR3 nucleotide sequence: TGCGCCAGCAGTGGGCGCCCCGGGACAGGCGCCTACGAGCAGTACTTC.

This chain connects TRBV10-3 to TRBJ1-2; D gene unclear. Between the trimmed V and J ends, which lost 0 bases and 1 base, there was a span of 9 bases. CDR1 ENHRY and CDR2 SYGVKD come from the germline V gene. The CDR3 runs to 15 residues. CDR3 sequence (DNA): TGTGCCATCAGTGAGTCAGTTCGGAGTAACTATGGCTACACCTTC. Its protein product is CAISESVRSNYGYTF.

The chain recombines TRBV7-9 with TRBJ2-7; 8 bases agree with TRBD2. CDR1 is SEHNR and CDR2 is FQNEAQ in the germline V gene (reference sequence). The junction had 6 bases not matched to a gene; V was cut back by 5 bases and J by 6 bases. The CDR3 extends over 13 amino acids. The CDR3 bases are TGTGCCAGCAGCGCAGCGGGAGTGGCCGAGCAGTACTTC. The encoded protein is CASSAAGVAEQYF. Variable domain in full (rest from reference TRBV7-9 and TRBJ2-7): DTGVSQNPRHKITKRGQNVTFRCDPISEHNRLYWYRQTLGQGPEFLTYFQNEAQLEKSRLLSDRFSAERPKGSFSTLEIQRTEQGDSAMYLCASSAAGVAEQYFGPGTRLTVT.

The V call is TRBV5-1, the J call TRBJ2-7; D perhaps matches TRBD2 (6 bases). With 0 bases removed from V and 1 base from J, the gap between germline ends came to 17 bases. Germline V gene sequence: CDR1 SGHRS, CDR2 YFSETQ. The CDR3 consists of 17 residues. This CDR3 is CASSLEPSGESSYEQYF. The CDR3 DNA follows: TGCGCCAGCAGCTTGGAACCTTCGGGGGAATCATCCTACGAGCAGTACTTC. Drawing the rest from reference TRBV5-1 and TRBJ2-7, the complete variable domain is KAGVTQTPRYLIKTRGQQVTLSCSPISGHRSVSWYQQTPGQGLQFLFEYFSETQRNKGNFPGRFSGRQFSNSRSEMNVSTLELGDSALYLCASSLEPSGESSYEQYFGPGTRLTVT.

The chain links TRBV11-2 to TRBJ2-7, with a possible D match to TRBD2 (5 bases). With 5 bases removed from V and 8 bases from J, the gap between germline ends came to 19 bases. CDR3 length: 14 residues. Per the germline V gene, CDR1 is SGHAT and CDR2 is FQNNGV. This chain's CDR3 is CASSLDYLNQQQYF. The CDR3 coding sequence is TGTGCCAGCAGCCTCGACTACCTAAACCAACAGCAGTACTTC.

V is TRBV3-1 (or the pseudogene TRBV3-2) and J is TRBJ2-7; 7 nucleotides match TRBD1. This CDR3 has 14 residues. With 6 bases clipped from V and 2 bases from J, the junction kept 7 bases outside the gene matches. Germline assignment: CDR1 LGHDT and CDR2 YNNKEL (reference sequence). The CDR3: CASRKTGSTYEQYF. The DNA of the CDR3 is TGTGCCAGCAGGAAGACAGGGTCAACCTACGAGCAGTACTTC.

This chain links TRBV25-1 with TRBJ1-1, with 8 bases fitting TRBD1. The germline gives CDR1 MGHDK, CDR2 SYGVNS. CDR3 length: 14 residues. V lost 2 bases, J lost 6 bases, and 5 bases stayed unmatched. CDR3 in amino acids: CASSEPGQVPEAFF. CDR3 nucleotides: TGTGCCAGCAGTGAACCGGGACAGGTCCCTGAAGCTTTCTTT.

The chain couples TRBV6-1 to TRBJ1-5, with a possible D match to TRBD1 (5 bases). This CDR3 has 15 residues. With 1 base removed from V and 4 bases from J, the gap between germline ends came to 11 bases. Germline CDR1 reads MNHNS; CDR2 reads SASEGT. The CDR3: CASSEGWAGNQPQHF. The CDR3 DNA follows: TGTGCCAGCAGTGAAGGGTGGGCAGGGAATCAGCCCCAGCATTTT.

The chain carries TRBV7-2 and TRBJ2-1; 12 positions match TRBD2. V shed 2 bases, J shed 9 bases, and the junction held 11 bases outside the gene matches. CDR1 SGHTA and CDR2 FQGNSA come from the germline V gene. This CDR3 is built from 17 residues. The DNA for the CDR3 is TGTGCCAGCAGCTTAAGGGCCGAGACTAGCGGGAGTATTGAGCAGTTCTTC. Its translation: CASSLRAETSGSIEQFF.

This chain links TRBV23-1 with TRBJ2-7, with TRBD2 as a possible D gene (5 bases). TRBV23-1 is treated as an ORF (open reading frame) with a function not yet certain. This CDR3 comprises 15 residues. Trimming left V 8 bases short and J 7 bases short, with 24 bases between. The CDR3 sequence: CASPLSRAHHREQYF. The CDR3 DNA sequence: TGCGCCAGCCCCCTCTCGCGGGCTCACCATCGGGAGCAGTACTTC.

V and J are TRBV7-9 and TRBJ2-7; 10 bases are a match to TRBD1. This CDR3 spans 13 amino acids. J gave up 2 bases and V 7 bases, and 2 bases lay outside the gene matches. The germline CDR1 and CDR2 sequences are SEHNR and FQNEAQ (reference sequence). DNA of the CDR3: TGTGCCAGCACAGGACAGGGGGCCTACGAGCAGTACTTC. Translation: CASTGQGAYEQYF.